This entry describes one T cell receptor (beta chain). Its target is unknown. Sequenced by immunoSEQ multiplex PCR; TCRdb stores in-frame clones only, minus some. The table lists under 55,000 clones, around 75% of them singletons. Before any sequencing was done, the ViraFEST assay used viral peptide pools to expand antigen-specific CD4+ T cells. CD4+ T cell isolation took place after approximately ten days of culture. This individual contracted SARS-CoV-2 between March and December 2020, as verified by PCR. The data are from a study of vaccination effects on CD4 cells after COVID-19. This CDR3 comprises 13 residues. Germline CDR1 is ENHRY and CDR2 is SYGVKD. Trimming stripped 0 bases from V and 5 bases from J, with 5 bases between.

The TCR comes from a human donor who had a prior SARS-CoV-2 infection. The chain combines TRBV10-3 with TRBJ1-5; no definite D call. Sequencing was performed on CD4+ T cells from PBMCs cultured with a peptide pool, taken before COVID-19 vaccination. Here the CDR3 reads CAISESKDQPQHF. CDR3 nucleotide sequence: TGTGCCATCAGTGAGTCAAAGGATCAGCCCCAGCATTTT.